This T cell receptor beta chain was identified during a study of OX40 agonist ivuxolimab in advanced cancers. The overall study: Mean age 60 years, range about 20 to 79; 82.7% male.

The CDR3 is made up of 14 amino acids. The V and J ends lost 6 bases and 7 bases respectively, with 16 bases between them. Germline CDR1 reads ENHRY; CDR2 reads SYGVKD. Of note for this clone: Its antigen is unidentified.

The study's findings and limits: The investigators did not determine what antigen specificity the expanded peripheral T cells had.

Assay used: immunoSEQ multiplex PCR; TCRdb lists only in-frame clones, some missing. Counted here are around 49,000 clones, 87% occurring once; the ten biggest clones make up over 9%. The chain uses TRBV10-3 and TRBJ2-1, with D maybe TRBD2 (7 bases). The sequence was collected from an adult with an advanced solid tumor such as melanoma, head and neck, liver or kidney cancer. The input for sequencing was CD4+ or CD8+ T cells sorted from blood, taken in a trial of the OX40 agonist ivuxolimab. This CDR3 reads CAISEGTTGNEQFF. CDR3 DNA: TGTGCCATCAGCGAAGGGACTACAGGGAATGAGCAGTTCTTC.